This T cell receptor beta chain was documented in a study of blood T cells in healthy people across ages. Study results and limitations: In older individuals, TCR beta diversity per million T cells was lower, falling roughly linearly with age. The study found more naive CD4+ cells and higher diversity in long-lived than aged donors.

The CDR3 sequence is 14 residues long. Per germline, CDR1 SGHTA and CDR2 FQGNSA. Sample-barcoded 5' priming and a J-beta primer mix drove a second PCR of about 6 to 12 cycles. Tags on each cDNA molecule came from a template-switch adaptor with 12 random nucleotides. TCRdb re-analysed the 5' RACE reads in MiXCR, keeping a single row per CDR3 protein. The sample contains just under 750,000 distinct CDR3 sequences, 20% to 25% of which appear only once. Isolation of PBMCs gave at least 6 million cells per sample. Regarding this clonotype: Its antigen is not known.

This sequence was found in a man in his 70s in good health. The chain carries TRBV7-2 and TRBJ2-7, with D tentatively TRBD2 (7 bases). The J call may be in error: the DNA end matches TRBJ2-1 better. Sample: blood. The CDR3 is CASDRGGRRNEQFF. The DNA of the CDR3 is TGTGCCAGCGATAGGGGGGGGAGAAGAAATGAGCAGTTCTTC.